The present TCR beta chain was sequenced within a study of identical twins. Using its own MiXCR run on the 5' RACE reads, TCRdb lists one record per CDR3 protein. This table holds some 300,000 distinct CDR3 sequences, more than 9% found once. The V and J ends lost 1 base and 3 bases respectively, with 11 bases between them. The germline CDR1 and CDR2 sequences are MDHEN and SYDVKM. CDR3 length: 15 amino acids. In this sample, this clonotype turned up a few times. The same data also contributed to another study, on yellow fever vaccine responses in identical twins.

The V call is TRBV28, the J call TRBJ2-3; no definite D call. This TCR was sampled from a woman aged 18 to 35 in good health. The sequencing sample was made of CD8+ T cells sorted from blood. Written as DNA, the CDR3 is TGTGCCAGCAGTTTATTGTCCTGGTGGACAGATACGCAGTATTTT. This translates into CASSLLSWWTDTQYF.